This T cell receptor (beta chain) derives from a study of patients and donors after allogeneic stem cell transplantation. In TCRdb, the RT-PCR reads were re-called with MiXCR into one record per CDR3 protein. The table shows 150,000 to 200,000 distinct CDR3 sequences, with around two fifths occurring only once. Germline CDR1 MNHEY, CDR2 SVGAGI. The V segment lost 4 bases and the J segment 2 bases; nucleotides outside the gene matches: 6. The length of the CDR3 is 15 residues. The specimen was blood, either unsorted or a sorted T cell fraction (not recorded which). The sequence derives from a human donor who was either an allogeneic HSCT recipient or a stem cell or donor lymphocyte infusion donor (not recorded which). It is not recorded whose cells these are; they may come from a transplant donor. The chain has TRBV6-5 and TRBJ1-1; 8 bases are shared with TRBD1. CDR3 loop: CASSLQGGVNTEAFF. The CDR3 DNA follows: TGTGCCAGCAGTTTACAGGGGGGTGTCAACACTGAAGCTTTCTTT.